This T cell receptor (beta chain) appears in the sequencing data of a study of T-cell memory formation after mild COVID-19. In the study overall: TCR clustering was largely donor specific.

This clonotype was counted between two and nine times. The antigen remains unidentified. Study findings and constraints: Those CD4+ clones that contracted were mainly in CM and EM (CD8+ ones in EMRA).

Barcoded TCR alpha and TCR beta cDNA libraries with UMIs came from 5'RACE using constant-segment primers. TCRdb independently ran MiXCR on the 5' RACE reads; one entry per CDR3 protein. The data contain under 550,000 distinct CDR3 sequences, approximately 18% of them singletons. The sequenced sample consisted of PBMCs or a T cell subset sorted from them (not recorded which). The receptor's source is a man aged 18 to 30 who had mild COVID-19 (a few samples of this study predate the infection). Cell type and time point are not known.

Here the CDR3 reads CASSRRSGGWSTEAFF. For the CDR3, the DNA is TGTGCCAGCAGTCGTCGATCAGGGGGCTGGAGCACTGAAGCTTTCTTT. This chain links TRBV12-3 or TRBV12-4 with TRBJ1-1, with 8 positions matching TRBD1. The trim removed 5 bases at V and 4 bases at J, leaving 12 bases unmatched. This CDR3 is 16 amino acids long.